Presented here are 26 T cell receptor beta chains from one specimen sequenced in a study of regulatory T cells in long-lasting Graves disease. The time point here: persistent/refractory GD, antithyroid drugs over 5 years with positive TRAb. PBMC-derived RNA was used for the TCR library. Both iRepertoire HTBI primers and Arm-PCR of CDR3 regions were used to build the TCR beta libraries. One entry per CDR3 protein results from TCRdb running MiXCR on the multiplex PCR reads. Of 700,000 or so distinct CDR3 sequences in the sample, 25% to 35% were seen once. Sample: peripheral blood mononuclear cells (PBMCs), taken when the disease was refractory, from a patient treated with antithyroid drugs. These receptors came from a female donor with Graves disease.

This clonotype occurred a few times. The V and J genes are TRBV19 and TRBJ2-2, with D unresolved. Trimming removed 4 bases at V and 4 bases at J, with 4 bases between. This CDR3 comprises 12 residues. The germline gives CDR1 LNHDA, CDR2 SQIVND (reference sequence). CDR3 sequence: CASSKITGELFF. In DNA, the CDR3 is TGTGCCAGTAGTAAGATCACCGGGGAGCTGTTTTTT.

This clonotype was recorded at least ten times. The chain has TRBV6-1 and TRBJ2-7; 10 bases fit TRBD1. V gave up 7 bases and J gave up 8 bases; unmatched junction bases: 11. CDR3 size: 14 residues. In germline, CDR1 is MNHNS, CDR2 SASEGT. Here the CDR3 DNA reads TGTGCCAGCACCCAAGACGGACAGGGGGAACAGCAGTACTTC. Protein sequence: CASTQDGQGEQQYF.

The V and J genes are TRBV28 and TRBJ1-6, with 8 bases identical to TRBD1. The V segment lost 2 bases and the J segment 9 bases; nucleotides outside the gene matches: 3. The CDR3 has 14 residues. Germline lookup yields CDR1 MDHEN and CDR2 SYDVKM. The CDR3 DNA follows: TGTGCCAGCAGTTTAGCGACAGGGGTTTCACCCCTCCACTTT. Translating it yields CASSLATGVSPLHF.

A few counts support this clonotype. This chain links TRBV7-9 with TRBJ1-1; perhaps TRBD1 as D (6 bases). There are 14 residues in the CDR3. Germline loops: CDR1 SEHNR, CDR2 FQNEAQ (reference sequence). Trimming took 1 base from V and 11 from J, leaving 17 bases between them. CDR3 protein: CASSLEDRSYLAFF. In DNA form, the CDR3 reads TGTGCCAGCAGCTTAGAAGACAGGAGCTACCTTGCTTTCTTT.

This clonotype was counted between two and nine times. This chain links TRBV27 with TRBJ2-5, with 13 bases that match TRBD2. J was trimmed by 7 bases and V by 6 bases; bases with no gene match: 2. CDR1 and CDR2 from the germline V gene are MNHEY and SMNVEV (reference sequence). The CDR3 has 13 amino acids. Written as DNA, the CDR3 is TGTGCCAGCAGCAGGACTAGCGGGGGGACCCAGTACTTC. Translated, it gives CASSRTSGGTQYF.

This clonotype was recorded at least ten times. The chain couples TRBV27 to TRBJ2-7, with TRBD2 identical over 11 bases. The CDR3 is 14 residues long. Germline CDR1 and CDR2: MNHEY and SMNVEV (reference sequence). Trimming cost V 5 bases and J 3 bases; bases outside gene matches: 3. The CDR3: CASSTGTSGYEQYF. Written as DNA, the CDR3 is TGTGCCAGCAGTACCGGGACTAGCGGCTACGAGCAGTACTTC.

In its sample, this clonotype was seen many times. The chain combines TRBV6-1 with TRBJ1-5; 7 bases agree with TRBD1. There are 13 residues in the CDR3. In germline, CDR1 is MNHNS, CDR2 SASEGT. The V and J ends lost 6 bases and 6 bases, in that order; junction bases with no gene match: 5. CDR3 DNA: TGTGCCAGCAGACGGACAGGAGGTCAGCCCCAGCATTTT. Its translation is CASRRTGGQPQHF.

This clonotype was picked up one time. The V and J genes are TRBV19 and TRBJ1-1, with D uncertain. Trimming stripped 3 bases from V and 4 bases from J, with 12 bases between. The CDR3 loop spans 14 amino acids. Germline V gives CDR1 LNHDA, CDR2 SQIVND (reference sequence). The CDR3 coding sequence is TGTGCCAGTAGTATCCCCGGGCGGGGCACTGAAGCTTTCTTT. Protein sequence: CASSIPGRGTEAFF.

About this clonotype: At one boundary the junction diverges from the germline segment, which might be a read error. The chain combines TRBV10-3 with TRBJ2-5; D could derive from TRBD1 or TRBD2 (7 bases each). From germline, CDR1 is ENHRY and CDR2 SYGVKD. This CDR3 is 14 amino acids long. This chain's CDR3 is CATERQGGQGTQYF. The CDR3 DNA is TGTGCCACGGAGCGCCAGGGGGGGCAAGGGACCCAGTACTTC.

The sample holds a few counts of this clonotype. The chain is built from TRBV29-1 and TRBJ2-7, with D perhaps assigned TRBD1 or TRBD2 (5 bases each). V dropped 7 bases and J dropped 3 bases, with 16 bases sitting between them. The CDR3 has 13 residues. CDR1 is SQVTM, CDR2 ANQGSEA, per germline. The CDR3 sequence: CSAGTKGVYEQYF. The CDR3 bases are TGCAGCGCCGGGACGAAGGGAGTCTACGAGCAGTACTTC.

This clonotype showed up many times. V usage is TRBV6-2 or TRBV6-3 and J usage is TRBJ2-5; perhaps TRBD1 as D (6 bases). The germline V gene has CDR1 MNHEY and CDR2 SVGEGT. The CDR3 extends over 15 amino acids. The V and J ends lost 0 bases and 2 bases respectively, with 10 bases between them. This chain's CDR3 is CASSYSGHAQETQYF. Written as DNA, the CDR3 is TGTGCCAGCAGTTACTCGGGACACGCGCAAGAGACCCAGTACTTC.

DNA for the CDR3: TGTGCCAGCAGCTTCGGGGGAGTGGGTGAAAAACTGTTTTTT. Amino acids: CASSFGGVGEKLFF. V gene TRBV5-4 combines with J gene TRBJ1-4; possible D gene TRBD1, 5 bases. CDR1 SGHNT and CDR2 YYREEE come from the germline V gene (reference sequence). Trimming shortened V by 2 bases and J by 7 bases, and 12 bases separated the two germline ends. The CDR3 totals 14 residues.

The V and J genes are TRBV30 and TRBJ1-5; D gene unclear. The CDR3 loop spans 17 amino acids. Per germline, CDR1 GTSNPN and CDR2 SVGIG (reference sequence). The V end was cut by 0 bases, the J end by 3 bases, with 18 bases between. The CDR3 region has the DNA TGTGCCTGGAGTGTACTGTCTGGGGATAGGATCAATCAGCCCCAGCATTTT. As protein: CAWSVLSGDRINQPQHF.

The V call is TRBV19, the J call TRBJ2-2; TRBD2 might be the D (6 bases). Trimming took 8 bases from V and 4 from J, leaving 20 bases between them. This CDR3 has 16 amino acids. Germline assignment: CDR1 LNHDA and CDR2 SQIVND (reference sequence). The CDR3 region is CASHFDERVVTGELFF. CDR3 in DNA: TGTGCCAGTCATTTTGATGAGCGGGTAGTCACCGGGGAGCTGTTTTTT.

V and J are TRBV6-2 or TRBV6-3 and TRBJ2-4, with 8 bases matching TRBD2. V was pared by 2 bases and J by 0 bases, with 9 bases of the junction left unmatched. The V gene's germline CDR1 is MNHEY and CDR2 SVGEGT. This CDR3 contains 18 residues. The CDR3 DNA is TGTGCCAGCAGTTACCGACGGGAGGGACTTTCAGCCAAAAACATTCAGTACTTC. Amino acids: CASSYRREGLSAKNIQYF.

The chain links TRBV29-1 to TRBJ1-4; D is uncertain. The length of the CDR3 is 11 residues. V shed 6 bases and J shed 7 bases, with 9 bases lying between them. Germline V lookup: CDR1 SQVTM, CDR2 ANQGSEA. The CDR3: CSVATAEKLFF. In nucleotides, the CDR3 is TGCAGCGTGGCCACGGCTGAAAAACTGTTTTTT.

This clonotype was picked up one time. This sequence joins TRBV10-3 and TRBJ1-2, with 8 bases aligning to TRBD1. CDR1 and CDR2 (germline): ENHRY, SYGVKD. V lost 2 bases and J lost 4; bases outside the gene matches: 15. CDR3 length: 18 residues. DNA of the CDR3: TGTGCCATCAGTGAGCTGGACAGGGCCTCCCCCACATTCTATGGCTACACCTTC. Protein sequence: CAISELDRASPTFYGYTF.

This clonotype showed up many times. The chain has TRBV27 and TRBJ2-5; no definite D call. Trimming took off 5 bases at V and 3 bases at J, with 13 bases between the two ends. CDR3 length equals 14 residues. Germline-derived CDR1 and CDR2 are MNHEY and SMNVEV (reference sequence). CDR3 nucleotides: TGTGCCAGCAGTCCTACACTAACAGAAGAGACCCAGTACTTC. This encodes CASSPTLTEETQYF.

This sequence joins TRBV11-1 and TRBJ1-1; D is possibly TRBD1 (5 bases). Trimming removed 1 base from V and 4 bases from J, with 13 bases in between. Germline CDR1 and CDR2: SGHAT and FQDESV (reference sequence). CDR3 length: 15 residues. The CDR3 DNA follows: TGTGCCAGCAGCTTAGGCCCGGGACTGAGCACTGAAGCTTTCTTT. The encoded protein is CASSLGPGLSTEAFF.

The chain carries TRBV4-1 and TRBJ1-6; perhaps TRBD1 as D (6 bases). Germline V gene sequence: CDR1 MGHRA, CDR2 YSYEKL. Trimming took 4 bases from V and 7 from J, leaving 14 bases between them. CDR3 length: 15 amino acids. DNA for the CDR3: TGCGCCAGCAGCCCGGACAGCGTCGGGAATTCACCCCTCCACTTT. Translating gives CASSPDSVGNSPLHF.

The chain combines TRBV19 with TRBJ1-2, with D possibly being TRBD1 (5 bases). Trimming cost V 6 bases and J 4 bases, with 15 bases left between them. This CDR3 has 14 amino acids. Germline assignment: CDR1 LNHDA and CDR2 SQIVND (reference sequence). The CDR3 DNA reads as TGTGCCAGTAGGATCACAGGAGTTTCCTATGGCTACACCTTC. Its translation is CASRITGVSYGYTF.

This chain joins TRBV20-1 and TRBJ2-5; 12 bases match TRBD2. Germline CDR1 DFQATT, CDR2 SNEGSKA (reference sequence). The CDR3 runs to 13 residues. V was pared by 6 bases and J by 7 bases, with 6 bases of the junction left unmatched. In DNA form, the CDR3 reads TGCAGTGCGAGGACTAGCGGGATGGCGACCCAGTACTTC. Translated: CSARTSGMATQYF.

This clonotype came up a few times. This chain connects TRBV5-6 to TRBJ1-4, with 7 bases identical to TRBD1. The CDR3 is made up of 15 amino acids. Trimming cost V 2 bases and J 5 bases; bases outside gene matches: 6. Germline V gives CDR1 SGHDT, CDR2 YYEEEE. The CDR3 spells CASSFRAGGNEKLFF. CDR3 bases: TGTGCCAGCAGCTTCCGGGCAGGGGGGAATGAAAAACTGTTTTTT.

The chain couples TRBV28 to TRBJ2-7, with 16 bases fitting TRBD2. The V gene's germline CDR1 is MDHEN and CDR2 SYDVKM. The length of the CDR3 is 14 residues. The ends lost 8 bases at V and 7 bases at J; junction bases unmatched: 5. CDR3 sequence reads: CASGGTSGRAEQYF. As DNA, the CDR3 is TGTGCCAGCGGGGGGACTAGCGGGAGGGCGGAGCAGTACTTC. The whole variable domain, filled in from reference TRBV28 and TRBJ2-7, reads DVKVTQSSRYLVKRTGEKVFLECVQDMDHENMFWYRQDPGLGLRLIYFSYDVKMKEKGDIPEGYSVSREKKERFSLILESASTNQTSMYLCASGGTSGRAEQYFGPGTRLTVT.

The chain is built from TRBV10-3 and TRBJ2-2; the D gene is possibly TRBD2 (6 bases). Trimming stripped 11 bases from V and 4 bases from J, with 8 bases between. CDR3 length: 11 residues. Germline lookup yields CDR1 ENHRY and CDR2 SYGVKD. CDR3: CAVAVTGELFF. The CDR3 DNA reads TGTGCCGTAGCGGTCACCGGGGAGCTGTTTTTT.

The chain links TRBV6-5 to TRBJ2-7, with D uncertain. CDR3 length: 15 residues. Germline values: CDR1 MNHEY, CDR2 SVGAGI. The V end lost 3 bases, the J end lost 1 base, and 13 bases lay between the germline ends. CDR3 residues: CASSYPSGGSYEQYF. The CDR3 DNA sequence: TGTGCCAGCAGTTATCCCTCCGGTGGGTCCTACGAGCAGTACTTC.